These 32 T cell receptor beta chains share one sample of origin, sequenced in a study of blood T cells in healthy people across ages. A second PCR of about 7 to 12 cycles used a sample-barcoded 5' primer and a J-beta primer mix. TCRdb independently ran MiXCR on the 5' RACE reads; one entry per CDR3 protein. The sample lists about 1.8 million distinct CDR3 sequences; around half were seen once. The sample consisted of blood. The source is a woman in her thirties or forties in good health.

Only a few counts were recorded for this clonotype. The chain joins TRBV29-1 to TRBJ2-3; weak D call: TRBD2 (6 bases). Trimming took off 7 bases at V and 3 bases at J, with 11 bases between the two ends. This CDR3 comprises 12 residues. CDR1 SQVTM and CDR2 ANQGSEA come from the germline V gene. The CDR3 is CSGGRFTDTQYF. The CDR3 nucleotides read TGCAGCGGAGGGAGGTTTACAGATACGCAGTATTTT.

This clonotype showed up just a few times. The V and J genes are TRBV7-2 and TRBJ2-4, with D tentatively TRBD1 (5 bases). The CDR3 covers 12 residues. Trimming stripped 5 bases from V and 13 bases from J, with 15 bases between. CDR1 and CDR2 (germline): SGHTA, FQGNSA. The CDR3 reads CASSRLGDSQYF. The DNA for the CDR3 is TGTGCCAGCAGCCGATTAGGGGATTCCCAGTACTTC.

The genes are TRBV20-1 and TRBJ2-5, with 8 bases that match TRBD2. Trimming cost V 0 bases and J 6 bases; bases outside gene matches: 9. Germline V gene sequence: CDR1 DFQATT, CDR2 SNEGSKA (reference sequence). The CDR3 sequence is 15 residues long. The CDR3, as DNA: TGCAGTGCTAGAGATCTGATCGGGGGGGTAAAGACCCAGTACTTC. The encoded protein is CSARDLIGGVKTQYF.

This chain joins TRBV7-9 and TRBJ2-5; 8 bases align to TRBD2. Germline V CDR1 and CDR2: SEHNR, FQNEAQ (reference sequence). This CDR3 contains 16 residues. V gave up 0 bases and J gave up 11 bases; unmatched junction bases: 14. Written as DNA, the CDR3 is TGTGCCAGCAGCTTAGCAGCAGCGGGGGTTTACAATGAGCAGTACTTC. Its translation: CASSLAAAGVYNEQYF.

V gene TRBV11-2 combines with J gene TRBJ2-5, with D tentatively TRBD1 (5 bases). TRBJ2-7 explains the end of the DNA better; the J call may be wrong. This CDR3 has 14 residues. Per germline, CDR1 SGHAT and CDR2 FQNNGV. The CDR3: CASSFGFRAHEQYF. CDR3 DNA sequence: TGTGCCAGCAGCTTCGGGTTCAGGGCCCACGAGCAGTACTTC.

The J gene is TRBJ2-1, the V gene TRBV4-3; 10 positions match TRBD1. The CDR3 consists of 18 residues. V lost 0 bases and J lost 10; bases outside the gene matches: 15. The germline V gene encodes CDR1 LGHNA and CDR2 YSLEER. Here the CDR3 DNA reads TGCGCCAGCAGCCAAGAAGTGGACAGGGGGGGCCTTTCGTACGAGCAGTTCTTC. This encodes CASSQEVDRGGLSYEQFF.

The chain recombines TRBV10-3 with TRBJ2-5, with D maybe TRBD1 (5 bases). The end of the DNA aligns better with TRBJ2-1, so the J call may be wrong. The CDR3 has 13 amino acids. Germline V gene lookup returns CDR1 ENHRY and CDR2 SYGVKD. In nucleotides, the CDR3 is TGTGCCATCATGGGGCAGATCCAAGAGACCCAGTTCTTC. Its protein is CAIMGQIQETQFF.

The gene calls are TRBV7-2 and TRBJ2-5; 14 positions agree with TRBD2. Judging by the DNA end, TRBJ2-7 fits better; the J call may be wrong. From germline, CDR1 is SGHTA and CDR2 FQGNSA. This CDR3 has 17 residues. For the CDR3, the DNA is TGTGCCAGCAGCCTTGGACTAGCGGGGGGTATCAGGAACGAGCAGTACTTC. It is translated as CASSLGLAGGIRNEQYF.

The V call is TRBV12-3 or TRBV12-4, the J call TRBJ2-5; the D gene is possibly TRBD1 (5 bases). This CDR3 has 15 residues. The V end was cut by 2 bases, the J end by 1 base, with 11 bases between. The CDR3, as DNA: TGTGCCAGCAGTTTAAGTTGGCAGGGCCAAGAGACCCAGTACTTC. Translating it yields CASSLSWQGQETQYF.

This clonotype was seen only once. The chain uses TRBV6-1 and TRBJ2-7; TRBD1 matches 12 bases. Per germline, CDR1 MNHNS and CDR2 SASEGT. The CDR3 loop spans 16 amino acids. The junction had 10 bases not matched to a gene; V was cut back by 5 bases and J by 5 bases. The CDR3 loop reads CASSLGGTGGSDEQYF. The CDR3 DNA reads TGTGCCAGCAGTCTAGGAGGGACAGGGGGCAGCGACGAGCAGTACTTC.

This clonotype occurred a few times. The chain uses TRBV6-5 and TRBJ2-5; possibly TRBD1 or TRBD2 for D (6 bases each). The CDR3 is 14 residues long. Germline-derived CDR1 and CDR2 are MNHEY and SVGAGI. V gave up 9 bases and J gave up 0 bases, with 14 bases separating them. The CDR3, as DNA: TGTGCCAGTCGGGGGCGCTGGTACCAAGAGACCCAGTACTTC. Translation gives CASRGRWYQETQYF.

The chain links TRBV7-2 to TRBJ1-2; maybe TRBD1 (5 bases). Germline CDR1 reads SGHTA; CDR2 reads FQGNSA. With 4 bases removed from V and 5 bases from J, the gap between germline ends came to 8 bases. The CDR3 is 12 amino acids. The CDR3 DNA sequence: TGTGCCAGCAGCTGGGACCTGTATGGCTACACCTTC. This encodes CASSWDLYGYTF.

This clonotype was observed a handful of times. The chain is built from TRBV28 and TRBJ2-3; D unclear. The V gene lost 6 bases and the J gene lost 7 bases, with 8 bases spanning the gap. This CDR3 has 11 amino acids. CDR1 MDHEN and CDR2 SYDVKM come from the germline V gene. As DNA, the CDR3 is TGTGCCAGCAGCCCCTTGTATACGCAGTATTTT. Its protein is CASSPLYTQYF.

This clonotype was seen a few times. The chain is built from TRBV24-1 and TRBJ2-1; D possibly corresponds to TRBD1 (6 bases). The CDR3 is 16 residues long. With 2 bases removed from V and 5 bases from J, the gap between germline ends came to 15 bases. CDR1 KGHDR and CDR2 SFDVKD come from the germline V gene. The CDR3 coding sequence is TGTGCCACCAGTGATTATTCAGGGGTAGGGGACAATGAGCAGTTCTTC. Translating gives CATSDYSGVGDNEQFF.

This chain's CDR3 is CASSTLAGETSGGNEQFF. DNA for the CDR3: TGTGCCAGCAGTACGCTAGCGGGGGAGACCTCTGGGGGCAATGAGCAGTTCTTC. The V and J genes are TRBV27 and TRBJ2-1; 10 bases map to TRBD2. Looked up from germline, CDR1 is MNHEY and CDR2 is SMNVEV (reference sequence). The CDR3 consists of 18 residues. The J segment lost 6 bases and the V segment lost 5 bases, leaving 16 bases of the junction unmatched.

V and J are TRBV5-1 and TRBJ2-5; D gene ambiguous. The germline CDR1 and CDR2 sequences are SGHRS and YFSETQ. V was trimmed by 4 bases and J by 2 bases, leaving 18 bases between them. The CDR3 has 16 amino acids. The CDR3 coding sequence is TGCGCCAGCAGCCCCATTCAGATCATAAAACAAGAGACCCAGTACTTC. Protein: CASSPIQIIKQETQYF.

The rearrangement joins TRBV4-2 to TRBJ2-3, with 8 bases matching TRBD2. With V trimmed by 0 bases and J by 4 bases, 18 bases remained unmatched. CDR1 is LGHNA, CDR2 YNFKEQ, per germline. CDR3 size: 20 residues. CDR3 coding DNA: TGTGCCAGCAGCCAAGATTCGGAAATCCTCGGGGGGGATCGCGCAGATACGCAGTATTTT. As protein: CASSQDSEILGGDRADTQYF.

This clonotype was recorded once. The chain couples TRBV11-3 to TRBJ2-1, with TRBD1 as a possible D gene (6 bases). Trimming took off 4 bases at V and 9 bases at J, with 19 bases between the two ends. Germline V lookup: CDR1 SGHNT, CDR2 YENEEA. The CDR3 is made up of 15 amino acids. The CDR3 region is CASSSESRIGGEQFF. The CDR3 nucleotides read TGTGCCAGCAGCTCCGAGAGCCGGATAGGGGGTGAGCAGTTCTTC. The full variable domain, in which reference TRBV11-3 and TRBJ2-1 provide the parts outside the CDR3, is EAGVVQSPRYKIIEKKQPVAFWCNPISGHNTLYWYLQNLGQGPELLIRYENEEAVDDSQLPKDRFSAERLKGVDSTLKIQPAELGDSAVYLCASSSESRIGGEQFFGPGTRLTVL.

Here the CDR3 reads CASREPLDSSGSYTF. CDR3 DNA sequence: TGCGCCAGCAGGGAACCTCTAGACAGCTCCGGCAGCTACACCTTC. The rearrangement joins TRBV10-2 to TRBJ1-2; tentatively, D is TRBD1 (5 bases). Trimming pared 6 bases from V and 9 bases from J, leaving 23 bases between. CDR1 is WSHSY and CDR2 is SAAADI in the germline V gene. The CDR3 covers 15 residues.

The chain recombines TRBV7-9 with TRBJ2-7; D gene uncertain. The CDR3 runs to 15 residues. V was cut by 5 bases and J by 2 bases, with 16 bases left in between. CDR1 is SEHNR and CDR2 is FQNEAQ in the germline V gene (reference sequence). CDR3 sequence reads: CASSPESAATYEQYF. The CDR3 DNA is TGTGCCAGCAGCCCCGAGAGTGCGGCCACCTACGAGCAGTACTTC.

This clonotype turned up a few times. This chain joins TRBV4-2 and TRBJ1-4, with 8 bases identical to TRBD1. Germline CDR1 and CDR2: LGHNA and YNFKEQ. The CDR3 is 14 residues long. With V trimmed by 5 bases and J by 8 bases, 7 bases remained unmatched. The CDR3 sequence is CASSWTGRAEKLFF. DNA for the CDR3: TGTGCCAGCAGCTGGACAGGGCGGGCCGAAAAACTGTTTTTT.

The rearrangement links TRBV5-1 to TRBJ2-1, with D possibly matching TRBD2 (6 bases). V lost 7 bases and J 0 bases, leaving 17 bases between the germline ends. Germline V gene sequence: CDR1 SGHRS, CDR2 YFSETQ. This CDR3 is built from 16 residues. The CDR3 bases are TGCGCCAGCTCCCGTGGGGGAGGAGGCTCCTACAATGAGCAGTTCTTC. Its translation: CASSRGGGGSYNEQFF.

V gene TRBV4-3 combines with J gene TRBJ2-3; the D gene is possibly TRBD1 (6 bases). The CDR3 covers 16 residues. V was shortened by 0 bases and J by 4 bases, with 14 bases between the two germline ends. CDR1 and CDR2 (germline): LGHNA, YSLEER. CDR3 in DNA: TGCGCCAGCAGCCAAGATTTCGGGACACAAGCAGATACGCAGTATTTT. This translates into CASSQDFGTQADTQYF.

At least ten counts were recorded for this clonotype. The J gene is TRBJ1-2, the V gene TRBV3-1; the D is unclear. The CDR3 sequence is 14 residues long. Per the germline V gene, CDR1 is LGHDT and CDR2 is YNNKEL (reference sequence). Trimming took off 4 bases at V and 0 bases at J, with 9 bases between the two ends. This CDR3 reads CASSLPGANYGYTF. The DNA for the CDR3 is TGTGCCAGCAGCCTTCCGGGAGCTAACTATGGCTACACCTTC.

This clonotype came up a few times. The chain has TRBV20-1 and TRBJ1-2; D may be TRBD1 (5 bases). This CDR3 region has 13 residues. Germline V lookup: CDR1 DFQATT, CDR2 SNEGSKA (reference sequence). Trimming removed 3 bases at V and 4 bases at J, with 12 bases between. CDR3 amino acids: CSASARGTYGYTF. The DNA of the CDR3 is TGCAGTGCTAGCGCAAGGGGCACCTATGGCTACACCTTC.

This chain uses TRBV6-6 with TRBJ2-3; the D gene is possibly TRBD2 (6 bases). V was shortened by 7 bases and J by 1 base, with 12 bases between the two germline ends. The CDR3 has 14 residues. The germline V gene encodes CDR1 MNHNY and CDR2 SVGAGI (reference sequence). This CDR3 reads CASKRREGTDTQYF. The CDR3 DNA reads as TGTGCCAGCAAGAGAAGGGAGGGCACAGATACGCAGTATTTT.

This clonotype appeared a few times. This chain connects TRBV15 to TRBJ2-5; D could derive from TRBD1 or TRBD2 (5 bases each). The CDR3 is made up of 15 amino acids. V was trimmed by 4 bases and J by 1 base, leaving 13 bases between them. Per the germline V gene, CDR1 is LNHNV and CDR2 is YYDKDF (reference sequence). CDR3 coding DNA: TGTGCCACCAGCATCTCCCGGGACCTCCAAGAGACCCAGTACTTC. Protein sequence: CATSISRDLQETQYF.

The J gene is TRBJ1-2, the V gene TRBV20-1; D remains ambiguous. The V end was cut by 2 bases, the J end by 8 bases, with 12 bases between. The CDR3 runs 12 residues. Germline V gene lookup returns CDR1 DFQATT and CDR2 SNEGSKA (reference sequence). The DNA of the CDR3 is TGCAGTGCTAGACGGCCAGAGGAAGGCTACACCTTC. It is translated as CSARRPEEGYTF.

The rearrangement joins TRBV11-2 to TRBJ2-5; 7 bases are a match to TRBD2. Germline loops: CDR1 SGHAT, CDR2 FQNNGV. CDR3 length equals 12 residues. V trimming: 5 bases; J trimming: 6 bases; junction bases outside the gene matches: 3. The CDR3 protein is CASSVGGKTQYF. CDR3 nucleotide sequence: TGTGCCAGCAGCGTGGGGGGGAAGACCCAGTACTTC.

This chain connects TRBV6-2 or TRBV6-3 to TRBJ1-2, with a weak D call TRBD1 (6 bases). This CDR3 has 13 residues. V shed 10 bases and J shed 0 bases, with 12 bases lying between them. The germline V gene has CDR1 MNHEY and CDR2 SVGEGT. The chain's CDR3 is CATRDTANYGYTF. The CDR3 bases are TGTGCCACCAGGGACACCGCTAACTATGGCTACACCTTC.

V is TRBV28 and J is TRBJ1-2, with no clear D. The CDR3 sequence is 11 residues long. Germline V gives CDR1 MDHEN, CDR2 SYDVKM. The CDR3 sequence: CVSRSNYGYTF. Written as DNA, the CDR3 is TGTGTATCCCGATCTAACTATGGCTACACCTTC.

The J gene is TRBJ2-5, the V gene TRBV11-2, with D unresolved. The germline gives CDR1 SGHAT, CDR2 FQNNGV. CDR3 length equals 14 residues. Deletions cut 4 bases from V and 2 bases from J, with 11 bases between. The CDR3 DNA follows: TGTGCCAGCAGCTACTGGACGGTACAAGAGACCCAGTACTTC. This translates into CASSYWTVQETQYF. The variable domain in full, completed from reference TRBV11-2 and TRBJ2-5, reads EAGVAQSPRYKIIEKRQSVAFWCNPISGHATLYWYQQILGQGPKLLIQFQNNGVVDDSQLPKDRFSAERLKGVDSTLKIQPAKLEDSAVYLCASSYWTVQETQYFGPGTRLLVL.